This T cell receptor beta chain was found in a study of blood T cell repertoires in COVID-19. Some clones are missing from TCRdb's copy, which holds only in-frame ones; the method was immunoSEQ multiplex PCR. Counted here are 200,000 to 250,000 clones, 86% occurring once; the ten biggest clones make up 2.5% to 3.5%. In germline, CDR1 is SGDLS, CDR2 YYNGEE. The CDR3 totals 16 residues. Trimming at V came to 2 bases and at J to 5 bases, leaving 6 bases not matched to a gene. The chain carries TRBV9 and TRBJ2-3; 12 bases agree with TRBD2. The specimen sequenced was peripheral blood. The sequence derives from a woman in her twenties or thirties who had recovered from COVID-19. The DNA for the CDR3 is TGTGCCAGCAGCGTCCTAGCGGGGGGGCCAGGAGATACGCAGTATTTT. Amino acid sequence: CASSVLAGGPGDTQYF.